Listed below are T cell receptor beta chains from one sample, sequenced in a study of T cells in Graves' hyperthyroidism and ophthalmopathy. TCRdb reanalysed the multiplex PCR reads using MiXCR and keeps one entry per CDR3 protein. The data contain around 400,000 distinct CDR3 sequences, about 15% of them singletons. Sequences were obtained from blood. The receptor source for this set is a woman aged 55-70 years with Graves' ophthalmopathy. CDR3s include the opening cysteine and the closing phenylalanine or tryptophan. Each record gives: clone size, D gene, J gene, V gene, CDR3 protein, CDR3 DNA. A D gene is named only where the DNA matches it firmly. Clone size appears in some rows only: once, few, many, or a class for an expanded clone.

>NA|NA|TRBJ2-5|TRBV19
CASSERLILQETQYF
TGTGCCAGTAGTGAACGACTGATTCTCCAAGAGACCCAGTACTTC
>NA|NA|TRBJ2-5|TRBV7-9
CASVNSPGETQYF
TGTGCCAGCGTGAACAGCCCTGGGGAGACCCAGTACTTC
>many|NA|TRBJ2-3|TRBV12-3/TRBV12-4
CASGTGSTDTQYF
TGTGCCAGCGGCACAGGGAGCACAGATACGCAGTATTTT
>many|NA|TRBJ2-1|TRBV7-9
CASSLASANEQFF
TGTGCCAGCAGCTTAGCCAGCGCCAATGAGCAGTTCTTC
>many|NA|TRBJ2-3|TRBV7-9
CASSFGGSRTDTQYF
TGTGCCAGCAGCTTTGGCGGTTCCCGCACAGATACGCAGTATTTT
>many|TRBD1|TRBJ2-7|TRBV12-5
CASGPGTGREQYF
TGTGCTAGTGGGCCCGGGACAGGGCGCGAGCAGTACTTC
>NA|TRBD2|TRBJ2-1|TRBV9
CASNPSGSLSYNEQFF
TGTGCCAGCAATCCTAGCGGGAGTTTGTCCTACAATGAGCAGTTCTTC
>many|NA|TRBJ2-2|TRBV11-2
CASSPRDGYTGELFF
TGTGCCAGCAGCCCAAGGGACGGATACACCGGGGAGCTGTTTTTT
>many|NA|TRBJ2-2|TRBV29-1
CSAGIGGDGELFF
TGCAGCGCCGGAATTGGGGGTGACGGGGAGCTGTTTTTT
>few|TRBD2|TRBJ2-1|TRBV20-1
CSASGRAVYNEQFF
TGCAGTGCTAGTGGGAGGGCCGTTTACAATGAGCAGTTCTTC
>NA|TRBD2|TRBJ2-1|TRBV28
CASSLGDLAGPNGQFF
TGTGCCAGCAGTTTGGGGGATCTAGCGGGACCAAATGGGCAGTTCTTC
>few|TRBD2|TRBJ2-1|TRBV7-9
CASSYGTSGRANEQFF
TGTGCCAGCAGCTATGGGACTAGCGGGAGAGCCAATGAGCAGTTCTTC
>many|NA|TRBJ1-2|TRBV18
CASSPDREYGYTF
TGTGCCAGCTCACCGGACAGAGAATATGGCTACACCTTC
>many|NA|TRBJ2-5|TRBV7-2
CAALSGNTQYF
TGTGCCGCACTCTCAGGGAACACCCAGTACTTC
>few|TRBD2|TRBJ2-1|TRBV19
CASISGTSGYNEQFF
TGTGCCAGTATCTCCGGGACTAGCGGTTACAATGAGCAGTTCTTC
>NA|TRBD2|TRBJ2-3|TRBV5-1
CASSLGTSGLTDTQYF
TGCGCCAGCAGCTTGGGGACTAGCGGACTCACAGATACGCAGTATTTT
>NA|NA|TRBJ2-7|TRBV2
CASSELSSAYYEQYF
TGTGCCAGCAGTGAGTTGTCTAGCGCCTACTACGAGCAGTACTTC
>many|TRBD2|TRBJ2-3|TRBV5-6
CASSLSETSGADTQYF
TGTGCCAGCAGCTTGTCGGAGACTAGCGGGGCGGATACGCAGTATTTT
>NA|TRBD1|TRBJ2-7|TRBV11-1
CASSLDTGATYEQYF
TGTGCCAGCAGCTTAGATACAGGGGCTACCTACGAGCAGTACTTC
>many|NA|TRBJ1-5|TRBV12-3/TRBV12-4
CASSFGRDGQPQHF
TGTGCCAGCAGTTTTGGCAGGGACGGACAGCCCCAGCATTTT
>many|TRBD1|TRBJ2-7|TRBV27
CASSPTGGLHEQYF
TGTGCCAGCAGTCCCACAGGGGGTCTCCACGAGCAGTACTTC
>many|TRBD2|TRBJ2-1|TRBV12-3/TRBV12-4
CASSWASGRAGGHEQFF
TGTGCCAGCAGTTGGGCTAGCGGGAGGGCCGGGGGGCATGAGCAGTTCTTC
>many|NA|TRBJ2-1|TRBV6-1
CASSSGPGINEQFF
TGTGCCAGCAGTTCCGGGCCGGGGATTAATGAGCAGTTCTTC
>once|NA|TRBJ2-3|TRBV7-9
CASSLRGVGSWGGDTQYF
TGTGCCAGCAGCTTAAGAGGCGTCGGCAGTTGGGGCGGGGATACGCAGTATTTT
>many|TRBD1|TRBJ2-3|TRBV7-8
CASSLRMVTGAVTDTQYF
TGTGCCAGCAGCTTACGAATGGTAACAGGGGCAGTCACAGATACGCAGTATTTT
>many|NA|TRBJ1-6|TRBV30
CAWRLQALGNSPLHF
TGTGCCTGGAGACTACAGGCCCTGGGCAATTCACCCCTCCACTTT
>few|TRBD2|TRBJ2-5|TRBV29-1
CSVDGLAGAGETQYF
TGCAGCGTTGATGGGCTAGCGGGAGCGGGAGAGACCCAGTACTTC
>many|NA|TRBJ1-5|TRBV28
CASSLVTPTQPQHF
TGTGCCAGCAGTTTAGTGACTCCTACTCAGCCCCAGCATTTT
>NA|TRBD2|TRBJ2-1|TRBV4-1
CASSQVRGRVDNEQFF
TGCGCCAGCAGCCAAGTGCGCGGGAGAGTCGACAATGAGCAGTTCTTC
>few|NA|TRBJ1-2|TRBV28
CASSSPSRQKYTF
TGTGCCAGCAGTTCCCCCTCACGACAGAAGTACACCTTC
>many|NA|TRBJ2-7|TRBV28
CASSLTGDHEQYF
TGTGCCAGCAGTTTGACGGGTGACCACGAGCAGTACTTC
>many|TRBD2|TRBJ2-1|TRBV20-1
CSANLAGDYNEQFF
TGCAGTGCTAACCTAGCGGGAGACTACAATGAGCAGTTCTTC
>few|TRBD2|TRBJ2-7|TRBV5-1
CASSLTSGSSSEQYF
TGCGCCAGCAGCTTGACTAGCGGGAGTAGCAGCGAGCAGTACTTC
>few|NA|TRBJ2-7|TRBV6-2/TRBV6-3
CATHQGQRREQYF
TGTGCCACCCACCAAGGGCAACGACGCGAGCAGTACTTC
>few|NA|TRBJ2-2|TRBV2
CASSEDSRNTGELFF
TGTGCCAGCAGCGAGGACAGTCGAAACACCGGGGAGCTGTTTTTT
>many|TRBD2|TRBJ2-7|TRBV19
CASSGRASGSHYEQYF
TGTGCCAGTAGTGGAAGAGCTAGCGGGAGCCACTACGAGCAGTACTTC
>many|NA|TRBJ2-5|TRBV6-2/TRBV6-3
CASREAGGRETQYF
TGTGCCAGCCGAGAGGCAGGCGGTCGGGAGACCCAGTACTTC
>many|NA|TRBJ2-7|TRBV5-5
CASSWTGYEQYF
TGTGCCAGCAGTTGGACTGGCTACGAGCAGTACTTC
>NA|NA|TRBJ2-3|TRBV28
CTSSEQLTDTQYF
TGTACCAGCTCCGAACAGCTGACAGATACGCAGTATTTT
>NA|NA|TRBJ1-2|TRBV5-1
CASSLEASTYYGYTF
TGCGCCAGCAGCTTGGAAGCCAGCACCTACTATGGCTACACCTTC
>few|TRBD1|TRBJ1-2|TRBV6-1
CASSVTGADGYTF
TGTGCCAGCAGTGTGACAGGGGCGGATGGCTACACCTTC